The 10 T cell receptor beta chains reported below all come from one sample, sequenced in a study of T cell changes during pregnancy in multiple sclerosis. The data were produced by immunoSEQ multiplex PCR, yet TCRdb's version contains in-frame clones alone and is incomplete. The table includes around 57,000 clones, around 90% detected once. The specimen comprised peripheral blood, sampled in the third trimester of pregnancy. Receptor source: a female donor in good health, enrolled as a control in a pregnancy study.

This clone was found a few times. This chain uses TRBV29-1 with TRBJ1-1; maybe TRBD1 (6 bases). The CDR3 is 11 residues long. The V end was cut by 7 bases, the J end by 3 bases, with 9 bases between. CDR1 is SQVTM and CDR2 is ANQGSEA in the germline V gene. The CDR3 sequence: CSAEGDTEAFF. The CDR3 bases are TGCAGCGCCGAGGGGGACACTGAAGCTTTCTTT.

The chain carries TRBV6-1 and TRBJ2-5; 7 bases line up with TRBD1. The CDR3 has 11 amino acids. Unmatched junction bases numbered 0, after V lost 6 bases and J lost 5 bases. Germline V gene lookup returns CDR1 MNHNS and CDR2 SASEGT. In nucleotides, the CDR3 is TGTGCCAGCAGGGACAGGGAGACCCAGTACTTC. This translates into CASRDRETQYF.

V usage is TRBV10-3 and J usage is TRBJ1-2; 9 bases align to TRBD1. After removal of 7 bases from V and 4 bases from J, the junction contained 4 bases not matched to a gene. This CDR3 is 13 amino acids long. Germline V lookup: CDR1 ENHRY, CDR2 SYGVKD. CDR3 sequence (DNA): TGTGCCATCAACCCGGGACAGGGCTATGGCTACACCTTC. It encodes CAINPGQGYGYTF.

This chain connects TRBV5-1 to TRBJ1-3; perhaps TRBD1 as D (5 bases). V gave up 6 bases and J gave up 2 bases, with 12 bases separating them. The CDR3 length is 14 residues. Germline-derived CDR1 and CDR2 are SGHRS and YFSETQ. This CDR3 is CASNRGETGNTIYF. The CDR3 DNA reads as TGCGCCAGCAATCGGGGGGAAACTGGAAACACCATATATTTT. The complete variable domain, with remaining parts taken from reference TRBV5-1 and TRBJ1-3, reads KAGVTQTPRYLIKTRGQQVTLSCSPISGHRSVSWYQQTPGQGLQFLFEYFSETQRNKGNFPGRFSGRQFSNSRSEMNVSTLELGDSALYLCASNRGETGNTIYFGEGSWLTVV.

The rearrangement uses TRBV4-1 and TRBJ2-5, with 14 bases fitting TRBD2. The V and J ends lost 4 bases and 5 bases, in that order; junction bases with no gene match: 3. This CDR3 is 15 amino acids long. The germline gives CDR1 MGHRA, CDR2 YSYEKL. Here the CDR3 reads CASSRGTSGGETQYF. CDR3 DNA sequence: TGCGCCAGCAGCCGAGGGACTAGCGGGGGTGAGACCCAGTACTTC.

V gene TRBV11-2 combines with J gene TRBJ2-5, with 9 bases identical to TRBD2. Germline-derived CDR1 and CDR2 are SGHAT and FQNNGV. After removal of 6 bases from V and 1 base from J, the junction contained 9 bases not matched to a gene. This CDR3 comprises 16 residues. CDR3 amino acids: CASRNSGRGVQETQYF. CDR3 bases: TGTGCCAGCAGGAATAGCGGGAGAGGGGTCCAAGAGACCCAGTACTTC.

The gene calls are TRBV7-2 and TRBJ1-2, with a tentative D call TRBD1 (6 bases). The length of the CDR3 is 14 residues. With 1 base removed from V and 2 bases from J, the gap between germline ends came to 8 bases. Germline V CDR1 and CDR2: SGHTA, FQGNSA. DNA for the CDR3: TGTGCCAGCAGCTTAGGACAGGTCAACTATGGCTACACCTTC. Protein sequence: CASSLGQVNYGYTF.

The rearrangement joins TRBV27 to TRBJ2-7, with TRBD2 matching over 12 bases. This CDR3 is 16 amino acids long. J was trimmed by 6 bases and V by 3 bases; bases with no gene match: 9. The V gene's germline CDR1 is MNHEY and CDR2 SMNVEV (reference sequence). The CDR3 sequence: CASSFLTSGGSIEQYF. The CDR3 coding sequence is TGTGCCAGCAGTTTCCTTACTAGCGGGGGGTCTATCGAGCAGTACTTC.

This chain joins TRBV5-6 and TRBJ1-2, with a tentative D call TRBD1 (5 bases). This CDR3 comprises 15 residues. Germline V CDR1 and CDR2: SGHDT, YYEEEE. Trimming took off 1 base at V and 2 bases at J, with 12 bases between the two ends. The CDR3 DNA sequence: TGTGCCAGCAGCTTGCCGGGGGTAGGAAACTATGGCTACACCTTC. It translates to CASSLPGVGNYGYTF.

The chain combines TRBV5-1 with TRBJ2-3; maybe TRBD2 (6 bases). V gave up 1 base and J gave up 1 base, with 16 bases separating them. CDR1 is SGHRS and CDR2 is YFSETQ in the germline V gene. This CDR3 is built from 17 residues. CDR3 residues: CASSLSRDSGRTDTQYF. CDR3 coding DNA: TGCGCCAGCAGCTTGTCGCGAGATAGCGGACGCACAGATACGCAGTATTTT.